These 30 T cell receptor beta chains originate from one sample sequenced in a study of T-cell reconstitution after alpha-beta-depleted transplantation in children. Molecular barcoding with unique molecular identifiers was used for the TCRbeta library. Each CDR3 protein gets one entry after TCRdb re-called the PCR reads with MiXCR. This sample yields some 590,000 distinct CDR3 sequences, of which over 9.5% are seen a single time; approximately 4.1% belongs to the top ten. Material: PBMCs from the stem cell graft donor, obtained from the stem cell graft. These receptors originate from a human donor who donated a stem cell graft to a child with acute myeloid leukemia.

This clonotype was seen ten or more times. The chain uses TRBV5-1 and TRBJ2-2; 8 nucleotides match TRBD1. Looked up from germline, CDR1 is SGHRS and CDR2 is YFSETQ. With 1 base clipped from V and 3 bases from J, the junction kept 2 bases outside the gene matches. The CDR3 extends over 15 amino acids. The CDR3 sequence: CASSLMGQDTGELFF. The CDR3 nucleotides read TGCGCCAGCAGCTTGATGGGACAGGACACCGGGGAGCTGTTTTTT.

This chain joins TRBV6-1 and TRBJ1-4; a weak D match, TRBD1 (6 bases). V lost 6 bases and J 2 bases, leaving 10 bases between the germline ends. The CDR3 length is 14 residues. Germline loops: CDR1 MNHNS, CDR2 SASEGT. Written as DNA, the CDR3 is TGTGCCAGCAGGAGAGGACAGACTAATGAAAAACTGTTTTTT. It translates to CASRRGQTNEKLFF.

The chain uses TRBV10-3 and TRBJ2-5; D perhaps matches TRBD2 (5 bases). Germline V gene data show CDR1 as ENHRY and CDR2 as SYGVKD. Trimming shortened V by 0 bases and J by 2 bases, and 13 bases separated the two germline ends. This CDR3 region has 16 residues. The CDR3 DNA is TGTGCCATCAGTGAGTCTCTGGGGAGTACGCAAGAGACCCAGTACTTC. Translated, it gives CAISESLGSTQETQYF.

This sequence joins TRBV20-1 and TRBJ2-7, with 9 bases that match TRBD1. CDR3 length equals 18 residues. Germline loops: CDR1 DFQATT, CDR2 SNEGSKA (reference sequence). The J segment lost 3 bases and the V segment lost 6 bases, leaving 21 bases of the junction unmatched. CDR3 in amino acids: CSASNVVGQGYQGYEQYF. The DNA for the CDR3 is TGCAGTGCGAGCAATGTCGTAGGACAGGGGTACCAGGGCTACGAGCAGTACTTC.

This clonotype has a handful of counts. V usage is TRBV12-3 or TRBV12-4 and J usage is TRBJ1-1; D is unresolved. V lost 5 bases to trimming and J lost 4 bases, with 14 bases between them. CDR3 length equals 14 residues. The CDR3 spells CASSTRFEGTEAFF. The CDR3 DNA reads TGTGCCAGCAGTACAAGGTTTGAGGGCACTGAAGCTTTCTTT.

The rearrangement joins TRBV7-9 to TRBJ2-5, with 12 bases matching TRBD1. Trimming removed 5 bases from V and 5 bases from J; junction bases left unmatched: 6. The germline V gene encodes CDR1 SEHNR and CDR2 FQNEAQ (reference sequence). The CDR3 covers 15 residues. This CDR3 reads CASSPGTGGMETQYF. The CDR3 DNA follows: TGTGCCAGCAGCCCCGGGACAGGGGGCATGGAGACCCAGTACTTC.

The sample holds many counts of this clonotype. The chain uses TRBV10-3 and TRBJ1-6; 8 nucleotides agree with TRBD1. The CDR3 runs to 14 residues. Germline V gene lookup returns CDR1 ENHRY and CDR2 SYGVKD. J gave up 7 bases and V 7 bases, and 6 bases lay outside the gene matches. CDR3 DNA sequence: TGTGCCATCACAGATGACAGGGGAAATTCACCCCTCCACTTT. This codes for CAITDDRGNSPLHF.

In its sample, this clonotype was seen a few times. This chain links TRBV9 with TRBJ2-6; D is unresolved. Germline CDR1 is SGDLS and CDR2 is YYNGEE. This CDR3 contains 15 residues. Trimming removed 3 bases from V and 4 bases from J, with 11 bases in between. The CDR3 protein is CASSGGVLGANVLTF. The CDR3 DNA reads TGTGCCAGCAGCGGAGGCGTCCTCGGGGCCAACGTCCTGACTTTC.

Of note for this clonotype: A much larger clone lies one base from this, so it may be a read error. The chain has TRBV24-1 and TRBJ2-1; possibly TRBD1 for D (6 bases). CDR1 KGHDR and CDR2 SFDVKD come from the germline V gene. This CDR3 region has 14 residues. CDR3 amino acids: CATGDSKRGNEQFF. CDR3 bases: TGTGCCACCGGTGATTCGAAGAGGGGGAATGAGCAGTTCTTC.

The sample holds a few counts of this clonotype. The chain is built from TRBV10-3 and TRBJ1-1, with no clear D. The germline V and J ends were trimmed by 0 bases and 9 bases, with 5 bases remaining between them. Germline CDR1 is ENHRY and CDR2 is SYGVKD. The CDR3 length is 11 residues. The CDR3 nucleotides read TGTGCCATCAGTGAGTCTGAGAAAGCTTTCTTT. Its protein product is CAISESEKAFF.

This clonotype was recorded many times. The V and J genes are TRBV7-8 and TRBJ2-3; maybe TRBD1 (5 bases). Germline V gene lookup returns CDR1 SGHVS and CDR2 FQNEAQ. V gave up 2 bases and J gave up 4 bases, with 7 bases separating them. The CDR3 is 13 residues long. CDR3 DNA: TGTGCCAGCAGCTTAACAGGACCAGATACGCAGTATTTT. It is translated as CASSLTGPDTQYF.

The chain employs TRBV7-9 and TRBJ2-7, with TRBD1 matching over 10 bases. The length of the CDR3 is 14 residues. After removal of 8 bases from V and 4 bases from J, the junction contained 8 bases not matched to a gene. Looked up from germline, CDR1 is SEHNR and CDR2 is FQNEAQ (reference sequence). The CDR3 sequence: CASGPDRGRYEQYF. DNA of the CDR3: TGTGCCAGCGGTCCGGACAGGGGGAGGTACGAGCAGTACTTC.

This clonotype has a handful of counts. CDR3 sequence reads: CASSFVLAGGPGTGELFF. CDR3 coding DNA: TGTGCCAGCAGCTTCGTACTAGCGGGAGGGCCGGGTACCGGGGAGCTGTTTTTT. This rearrangement joins TRBV5-4 to TRBJ2-2; 13 nucleotides match TRBD2. This CDR3 is built from 18 residues. With 2 bases clipped from V and 5 bases from J, the junction kept 9 bases outside the gene matches. Per germline, CDR1 SGHNT and CDR2 YYREEE (reference sequence).

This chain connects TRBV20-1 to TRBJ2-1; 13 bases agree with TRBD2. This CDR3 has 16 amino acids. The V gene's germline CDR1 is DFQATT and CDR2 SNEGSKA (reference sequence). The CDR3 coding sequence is TGCAGGGCCGGGACTAGCGGGGACCGGAGGTACAATGAGCAGTTCTTC. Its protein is CRAGTSGDRRYNEQFF.

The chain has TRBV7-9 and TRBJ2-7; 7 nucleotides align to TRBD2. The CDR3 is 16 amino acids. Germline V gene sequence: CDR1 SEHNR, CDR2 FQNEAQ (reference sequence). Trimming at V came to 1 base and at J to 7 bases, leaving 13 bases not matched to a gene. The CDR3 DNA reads TGTGCCAGCAGCTTAGTGGGCAGCGGGACTCGGGGGGAGCAGTACTTC. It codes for CASSLVGSGTRGEQYF. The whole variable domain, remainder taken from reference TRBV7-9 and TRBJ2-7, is DTGVSQNPRHKITKRGQNVTFRCDPISEHNRLYWYRQTLGQGPEFLTYFQNEAQLEKSRLLSDRFSAERPKGSFSTLEIQRTEQGDSAMYLCASSLVGSGTRGEQYFGPGTRLTVT.

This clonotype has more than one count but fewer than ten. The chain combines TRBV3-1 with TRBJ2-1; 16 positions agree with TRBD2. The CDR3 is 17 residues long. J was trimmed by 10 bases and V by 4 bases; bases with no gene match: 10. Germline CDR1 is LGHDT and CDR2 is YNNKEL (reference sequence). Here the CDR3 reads CASSPLGLAGGPGEQFF. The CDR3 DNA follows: TGTGCCAGCAGCCCGCTGGGACTAGCGGGAGGGCCTGGAGAGCAGTTCTTC.

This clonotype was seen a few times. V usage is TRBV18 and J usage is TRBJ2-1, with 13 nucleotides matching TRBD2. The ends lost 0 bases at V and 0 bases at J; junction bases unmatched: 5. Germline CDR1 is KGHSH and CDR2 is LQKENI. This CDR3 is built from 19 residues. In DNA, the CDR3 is TGTGCCAGCTCACCACCTAGGACTAGCGGGAGACACTCCTACAATGAGCAGTTCTTC. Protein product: CASSPPRTSGRHSYNEQFF.

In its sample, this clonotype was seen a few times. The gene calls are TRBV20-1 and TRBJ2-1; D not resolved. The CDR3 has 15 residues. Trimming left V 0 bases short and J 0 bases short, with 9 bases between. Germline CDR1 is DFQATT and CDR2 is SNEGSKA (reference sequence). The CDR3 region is CSAREAESSYNEQFF. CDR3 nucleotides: TGCAGTGCTAGAGAGGCGGAGAGCTCCTACAATGAGCAGTTCTTC.

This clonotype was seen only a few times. The CDR3 sequence: CSALGHQVEETQYF. As DNA, the CDR3 is TGCAGTGCCCTGGGACACCAGGTGGAGGAGACCCAGTACTTC. The rearrangement uses TRBV20-1 and TRBJ2-5; weak D call: TRBD1 (6 bases). V was cut by 6 bases and J by 5 bases, with 19 bases left in between. Germline loops: CDR1 DFQATT, CDR2 SNEGSKA (reference sequence). CDR3 length: 14 residues.

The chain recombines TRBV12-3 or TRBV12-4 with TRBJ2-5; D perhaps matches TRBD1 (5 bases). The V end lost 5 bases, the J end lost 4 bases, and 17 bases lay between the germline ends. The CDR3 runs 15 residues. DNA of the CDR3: TGTGCCAGCAGTCCCCCAAACAGGTTAGGAGAGACCCAGTACTTC. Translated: CASSPPNRLGETQYF.

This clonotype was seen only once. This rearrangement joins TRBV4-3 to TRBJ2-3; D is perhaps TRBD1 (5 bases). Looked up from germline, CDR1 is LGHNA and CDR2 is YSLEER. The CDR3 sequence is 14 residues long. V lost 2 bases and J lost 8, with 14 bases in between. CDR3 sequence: CASSQQVQGGTQYF. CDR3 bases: TGCGCCAGCAGCCAACAGGTTCAGGGTGGTACGCAGTATTTT.

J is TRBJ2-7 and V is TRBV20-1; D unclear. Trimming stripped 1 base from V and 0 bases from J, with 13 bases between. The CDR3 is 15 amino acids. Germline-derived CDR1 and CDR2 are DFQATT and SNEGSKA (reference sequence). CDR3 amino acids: CSARGAGLGSYEQYF. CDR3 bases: TGCAGTGCTAGAGGGGCCGGGTTAGGCTCCTACGAGCAGTACTTC.

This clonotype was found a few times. The CDR3 DNA reads TGTGCCAGCAGCTTAAAGGGGGGTTCGGCTGAAGCTTTCTTT. It encodes CASSLKGGSAEAFF. V and J are TRBV7-9 and TRBJ1-1; D is perhaps TRBD1 (6 bases). V lost 2 bases and J lost 6, with 13 bases in between. The CDR3 runs 14 residues. CDR1 is SEHNR, CDR2 FQNEAQ, per germline (reference sequence).

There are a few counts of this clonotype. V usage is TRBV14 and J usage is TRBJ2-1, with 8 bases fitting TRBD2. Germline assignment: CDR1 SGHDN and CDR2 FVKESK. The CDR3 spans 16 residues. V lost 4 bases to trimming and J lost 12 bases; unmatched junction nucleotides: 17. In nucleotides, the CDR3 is TGTGCCAGCAGCCGTCTCGGGACTAGTACGAGCAGCCCGCAGTTCTTC. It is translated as CASSRLGTSTSSPQFF.

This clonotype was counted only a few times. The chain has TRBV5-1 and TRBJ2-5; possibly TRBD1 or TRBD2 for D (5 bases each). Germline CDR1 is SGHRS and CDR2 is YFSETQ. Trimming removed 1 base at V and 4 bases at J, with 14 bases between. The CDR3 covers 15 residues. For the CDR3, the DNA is TGCGCCAGCAGCTTGTTTCCAGGGACCTCAGAGACCCAGTACTTC. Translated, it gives CASSLFPGTSETQYF.

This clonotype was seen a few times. The chain's CDR3 is CASSLELRKDEKLFF. The CDR3 DNA reads TGTGCCAGCAGCTTGGAACTGAGAAAAGATGAAAAACTGTTTTTT. The chain carries TRBV5-6 and TRBJ1-4, with D unclear. This CDR3 is 15 amino acids long. Per germline, CDR1 SGHDT and CDR2 YYEEEE. Trimming took 0 bases from V and 6 from J, leaving 12 bases between them.

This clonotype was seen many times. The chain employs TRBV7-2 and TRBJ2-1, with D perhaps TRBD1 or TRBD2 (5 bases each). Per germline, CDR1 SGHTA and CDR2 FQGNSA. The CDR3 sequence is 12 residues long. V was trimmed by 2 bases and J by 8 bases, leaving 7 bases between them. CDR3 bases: TGTGCCAGCAGCTTAAGAGGGGATGAGCAGTTCTTC. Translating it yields CASSLRGDEQFF. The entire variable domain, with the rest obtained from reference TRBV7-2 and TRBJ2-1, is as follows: GAGVSQSPSNKVTEKGKDVELRCDPISGHTALYWYRQSLGQGLEFLIYFQGNSAPDKSGLPSDRFSAERTGGSVSTLTIQRTQQEDSAVYLCASSLRGDEQFFGPGTRLTVL.

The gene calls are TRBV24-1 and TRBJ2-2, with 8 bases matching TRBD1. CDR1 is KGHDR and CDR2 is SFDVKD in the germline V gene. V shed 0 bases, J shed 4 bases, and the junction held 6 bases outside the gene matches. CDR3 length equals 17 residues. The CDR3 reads CATSDLSGTGSTGELFF. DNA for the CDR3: TGTGCCACCAGTGATTTGTCCGGGACAGGAAGCACCGGGGAGCTGTTTTTT.

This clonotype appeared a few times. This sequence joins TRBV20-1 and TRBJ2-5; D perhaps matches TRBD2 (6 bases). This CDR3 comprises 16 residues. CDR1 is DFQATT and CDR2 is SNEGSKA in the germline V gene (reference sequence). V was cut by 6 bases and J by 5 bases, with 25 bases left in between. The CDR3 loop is CSASLPGSRDWETQYF. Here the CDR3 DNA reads TGCAGTGCCTCTCTGCCGGGATCCCGGGACTGGGAGACCCAGTACTTC.

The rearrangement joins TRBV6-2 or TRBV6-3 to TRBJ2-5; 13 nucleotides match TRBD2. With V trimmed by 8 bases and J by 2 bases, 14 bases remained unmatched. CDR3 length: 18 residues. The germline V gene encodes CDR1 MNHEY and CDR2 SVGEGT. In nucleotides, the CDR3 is TGTGCCAGCCCCCCAAGAGGACTAGCGGGAGTACGGCAAGAGACCCAGTACTTC. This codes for CASPPRGLAGVRQETQYF.